This passage covers 2 T cell receptor beta chains from one sample sequenced in a study of patients and donors after allogeneic stem cell transplantation (dated by TCRdb to about 2020). Receptor amplification or capture employed RT-PCR. The reads were generated on a NextSeq 550. TCRdb cleaned the public reads at Q25 with fastp, built clones with MiXCR and kept in-frame beta chains. Entries that share a CDR3 protein sequence are merged under the most common genes and DNA. The sample has about 960,000 distinct CDR3 sequences on record, roughly 17% of them singletons. The ten largest clones take up 6% of the sample. Sequencing input: blood, either unsorted or a sorted T cell fraction (not recorded which). The receptors stem from a human donor who was either an allogeneic HSCT recipient or a stem cell or donor lymphocyte infusion donor (not recorded which). It is not recorded whose cells these are; they may come from a transplant donor.

This clonotype appeared a few times. The junction departs from the called germline gene at one end, perhaps through a read error. The CDR3 nucleotides read TGTGCCAGCGGAAATGACAGGTCGCATCTCTTT. It is translated as CASGNDRSHLF. The chain has TRBV6-2 or TRBV6-3 and TRBJ1-1; weak D call: TRBD1 (6 bases). The CDR3 runs to 11 residues. CDR1 MNHEY and CDR2 SVGEGT come from the germline V gene.

This clonotype has more than one count but fewer than ten. The chain couples TRBV5-1 to TRBJ2-3, with TRBD2 as a possible D gene (5 bases). CDR3 length: 14 residues. Trimming removed 6 bases from V and 0 bases from J, with 11 bases in between. The V gene's germline CDR1 is SGHRS and CDR2 YFSETQ. As DNA, the CDR3 is TGCGCCAGCACGCAGGAGGCTAGCACAGATACGCAGTATTTT. Translation: CASTQEASTDTQYF.